The 21 T cell receptor beta chains below all came from one sample that was sequenced in a study of shared clonotypes between healthy human individuals. Sequencing used immunoSEQ multiplex PCR; TCRdb keeps in-frame clones, though not all of them. This table has millions of clones, about 92% appearing once. Sample: naive CD4+ T cells sorted from blood. Subset specified: CD45RA+ positively selected. The receptor source for this set is a man younger than 30 in good health.

Points on this clone: Different DNA sequences within this sample yield the same CDR3. The V and J genes are TRBV18 and TRBJ2-5; D gene ambiguous. The V end was cut by 0 bases, the J end by 1 base, with 6 bases between. The CDR3 extends over 14 amino acids. From germline, CDR1 is KGHSH and CDR2 LQKENI. The CDR3 DNA is TGTGCCAGCTCACCACCGGGCACCCAAGAGACCCAGTACTTC. It translates to CASSPPGTQETQYF.

The V call is TRBV25-1, the J call TRBJ2-7; 8 nucleotides agree with TRBD2. The germline CDR1 and CDR2 sequences are MGHDK and SYGVNS. This CDR3 has 14 residues. With V trimmed by 4 bases and J by 5 bases, 7 bases remained unmatched. This CDR3 is CASSVPGGPHEQYF. DNA of the CDR3: TGTGCCAGCAGTGTTCCGGGAGGGCCCCACGAGCAGTACTTC.

The chain employs TRBV30 and TRBJ1-5; 8 bases are shared with TRBD1. The V gene end was trimmed by 4 bases and the J gene end by 0 bases; junction bases not matched to a gene: 5. Looked up from germline, CDR1 is GTSNPN and CDR2 is SVGIG (reference sequence). The CDR3 totals 15 residues. The chain's CDR3 is CAWTPQGASNQPQHF. The CDR3 DNA reads TGTGCCTGGACCCCTCAGGGGGCTAGCAATCAGCCCCAGCATTTT.

The rearrangement uses TRBV5-5 and TRBJ1-2; D not resolved. The CDR3 is 13 residues long. Germline values: CDR1 SGHKS, CDR2 YYEKEE (reference sequence). V shed 4 bases and J shed 7 bases, with 14 bases lying between them. CDR3 residues: CASSRWEVSGYTF. CDR3 coding DNA: TGTGCCAGCAGCCGCTGGGAGGTTTCTGGCTACACCTTC.

V is TRBV18 and J is TRBJ2-1; either TRBD1 or TRBD2 may supply D (5 bases each). This CDR3 region has 16 residues. The germline V gene has CDR1 KGHSH and CDR2 LQKENI. V lost 0 bases to trimming and J lost 13 bases, with 22 bases between them. In DNA, the CDR3 is TGTGCCAGCTCACCACCGGGAGACAGCCAATCCACCGCCCAGTTCTTC. Residues: CASSPPGDSQSTAQFF.

The chain uses TRBV5-4 and TRBJ1-6, with no clear D. The germline V gene has CDR1 SGHNT and CDR2 YYREEE (reference sequence). CDR3 size: 14 residues. V was cut by 2 bases and J by 7 bases, with 10 bases left in between. Here the CDR3 DNA reads TGTGCCAGCAGCTTTGTAAGGGAAAATTCACCCCTCCACTTT. Protein: CASSFVRENSPLHF. Filled out from reference TRBV5-4 and TRBJ1-6, the complete variable domain reads ETGVTQSPTHLIKTRGQQVTLRCSSQSGHNTVSWYQQALGQGPQFIFQYYREEENGRGNFPPRFSGLQFPNYSSELNVNALELDDSALYLCASSFVRENSPLHFGNGTRLTVT.

The chain recombines TRBV9 with TRBJ2-5, with D possibly called TRBD1 or TRBD2 (5 bases each). Trimming removed 3 bases from V and 2 bases from J, with 11 bases in between. The CDR3 runs to 14 residues. Germline V gene sequence: CDR1 SGDLS, CDR2 YYNGEE. CDR3 nucleotides: TGTGCCAGCAGCGCACTAGACAGACAAGAGACCCAGTACTTC. As protein: CASSALDRQETQYF.

The CDR3 here is CASSFQSRSPTTPLHF. CDR3 DNA sequence: TGTGCCAGCAGCTTCCAAAGTCGGTCCCCCACGACACCCCTCCACTTT. J is TRBJ1-6 and V is TRBV5-5, with D uncertain. The V gene's germline CDR1 is SGHKS and CDR2 YYEKEE (reference sequence). The CDR3 has 16 amino acids. The ends were cut back, 2 bases at V and 11 bases at J, with 20 bases in the middle.

This clone was seen a single time. V and J are TRBV7-2 and TRBJ1-1, with D perhaps TRBD1 (6 bases). Germline V gene sequence: CDR1 SGHTA, CDR2 FQGNSA. The CDR3 spans 14 residues. Trimming stripped 5 bases from V and 6 bases from J, with 16 bases between. The CDR3 loop is CASSLNRDFAEAFF. CDR3 sequence (DNA): TGTGCCAGCAGCCTAAACAGGGATTTCGCTGAAGCTTTCTTT.

The rearrangement links TRBV30 to TRBJ2-5; D is unresolved. The assigned J gene may be wrong: the sequence end matches TRBJ2-7 better. CDR1 and CDR2 from the germline V gene are GTSNPN and SVGIG (reference sequence). The CDR3 length is 13 residues. The CDR3 sequence is CAWSVSLDGEQYF. DNA of the CDR3: TGTGCCTGGAGTGTAAGTCTCGATGGCGAGCAGTACTTC.

The rearrangement joins TRBV30 to TRBJ2-7, with 10 bases matching TRBD1. V dropped 4 bases and J dropped 3; count of bases not matched to a gene: 12. From germline, CDR1 is GTSNPN and CDR2 SVGIG (reference sequence). The CDR3 is 16 amino acids. For the CDR3, the DNA is TGTGCCTGGACTATACCCGGGACAGGGGCCGTCTACGAGCAGTACTTC. Protein product: CAWTIPGTGAVYEQYF.

The J gene is TRBJ1-1, the V gene TRBV28; 9 nucleotides agree with TRBD1. The CDR3 spans 16 residues. The V gene's germline CDR1 is MDHEN and CDR2 SYDVKM. The V and J ends lost 3 bases and 3 bases, in that order; junction bases with no gene match: 8. CDR3 sequence: CASSFPGTGPYTEAFF. DNA of the CDR3: TGTGCCAGCAGTTTCCCCGGGACAGGGCCATACACTGAAGCTTTCTTT.

The chain has TRBV28 and TRBJ2-5; D gene ambiguous. The length of the CDR3 is 16 residues. Germline loops: CDR1 MDHEN, CDR2 SYDVKM. V lost 3 bases and J lost 6, with 20 bases in between. CDR3 loop: CASSFALPGSRKTQYF. The CDR3, as DNA: TGTGCCAGCAGTTTTGCCCTACCGGGCAGTCGGAAGACCCAGTACTTC.

V is TRBV7-2 and J is TRBJ2-7, with 8 bases aligning to TRBD2. CDR1 SGHTA and CDR2 FQGNSA come from the germline V gene. V was pared by 5 bases and J by 3 bases, with 9 bases of the junction left unmatched. The CDR3 extends over 15 amino acids. The CDR3 spells CASSPTGGGVYEQYF. DNA for the CDR3: TGTGCCAGCAGCCCCACGGGGGGGGGAGTCTACGAGCAGTACTTC.

The genes are TRBV28 and TRBJ2-2, with D maybe TRBD2 (7 bases). Trimming cost V 2 bases and J 1 base, with 14 bases left between them. The CDR3 totals 17 residues. Germline V gives CDR1 MDHEN, CDR2 SYDVKM. The CDR3 is CASSLHTGGENTGELFF. DNA of the CDR3: TGTGCCAGCAGTTTACACACGGGGGGCGAGAACACCGGGGAGCTGTTTTTT.

The genes are TRBV7-2 and TRBJ2-5; TRBD2 matches at 8 bases. The V gene's germline CDR1 is SGHTA and CDR2 FQGNSA. With 1 base clipped from V and 1 base from J, the junction kept 5 bases outside the gene matches. This CDR3 is built from 16 residues. Here the CDR3 reads CASSLGGTSGQETQYF. Here the CDR3 DNA reads TGTGCCAGCAGCTTAGGGGGCACTAGCGGCCAAGAGACCCAGTACTTC.

The rearrangement uses TRBV27 and TRBJ2-7, with 10 bases identical to TRBD1. Germline V gives CDR1 MNHEY, CDR2 SMNVEV (reference sequence). V was pared by 3 bases and J by 3 bases, with 5 bases of the junction left unmatched. The CDR3 runs 15 residues. The CDR3 bases are TGTGCCAGCAGTTTCCTAGGACAGGGGGGCTACGAGCAGTACTTC. It is translated as CASSFLGQGGYEQYF.

Turning to this clone: This sample also contains other DNA sequences that code for the same CDR3. The genes are TRBV30 and TRBJ2-1, with D hard to call. Deletions cut 3 bases from V and 7 bases from J, with 7 bases between. The CDR3 loop spans 11 amino acids. Germline assignment: CDR1 GTSNPN and CDR2 SVGIG (reference sequence). The CDR3 reads CAWSNPNEQFF. The CDR3 DNA reads TGTGCCTGGAGCAATCCTAATGAGCAGTTCTTC. The full variable domain, in which reference TRBV30 and TRBJ2-1 provide the parts outside the CDR3, is SQTIHQWPATLVQPVGSPLSLECTVEGTSNPNLYWYRQAAGRGLQLLFYSVGIGQISSEVPQNLSASRPQDRQFILSSKKLLLSDSGFYLCAWSNPNEQFFGPGTRLTVL.

CDR3 loop: CASSRDYPNEQFF. The CDR3 region has the DNA TGTGCCAGCAGCCGGGACTACCCCAATGAGCAGTTCTTC. The chain recombines TRBV5-5 with TRBJ2-1, with 7 bases identical to TRBD2. Germline V gives CDR1 SGHKS, CDR2 YYEKEE (reference sequence). The CDR3 is 13 amino acids. Unmatched junction bases numbered 4, after V lost 4 bases and J lost 6 bases.

Regarding this clone: The identical CDR3 is also encoded by other nucleotide sequences in the sample. The J gene is TRBJ2-7, the V gene TRBV5-1, with D tentatively TRBD2 (6 bases). Germline V lookup: CDR1 SGHRS, CDR2 YFSETQ. V lost 2 bases, J lost 0 bases, and 6 bases lay in between. This CDR3 spans 13 amino acids. The CDR3: CASSFSGSYEQYF. CDR3 DNA: TGCGCCAGCAGCTTTAGCGGCTCCTACGAGCAGTACTTC.

The J gene is TRBJ2-7, the V gene TRBV11-3, with TRBD2 matching over 13 bases. V lost 5 bases, J lost 3 bases, and 4 bases stayed unmatched. The germline gives CDR1 SGHNT, CDR2 YENEEA. The CDR3 loop spans 15 amino acids. The CDR3 DNA is TGTGCCAGCAGCCCCGGACTAGCGGGAGTCTACGAGCAGTACTTC. Translation gives CASSPGLAGVYEQYF.